This section outlines one TCR beta chain sequence together with its context. The entry originates in a study of blood T cell repertoires in COVID-19. TCRdb's table, derived via immunoSEQ multiplex PCR, lists solely in-frame clones and lacks some. This sample yields 250,000 to 400,000 clones, of which about 89% are seen a single time; approximately 5% belongs to the top ten. For recovered donors of Cohort 3, there were two negative PCRs, clearance, or symptom resolution. CDR1 and CDR2 (germline): SGDLS, YYNGEE. V was pared by 0 bases and J by 8 bases, with 17 bases between. CDR3 size: 15 residues. The sequenced material came from PBMCs or T cells enriched from blood (not recorded which). The clonotype originates from a woman in her twenties or thirties who had recovered from COVID-19. The V gene is TRBV9, the J gene TRBJ1-2, with D perhaps TRBD1 (5 bases). CDR3 bases: TGTGCCAGCAGCGTAGGAGTAGGGGCAGCAGGGGGCTACACCTTC. The encoded protein is CASSVGVGAAGGYTF.